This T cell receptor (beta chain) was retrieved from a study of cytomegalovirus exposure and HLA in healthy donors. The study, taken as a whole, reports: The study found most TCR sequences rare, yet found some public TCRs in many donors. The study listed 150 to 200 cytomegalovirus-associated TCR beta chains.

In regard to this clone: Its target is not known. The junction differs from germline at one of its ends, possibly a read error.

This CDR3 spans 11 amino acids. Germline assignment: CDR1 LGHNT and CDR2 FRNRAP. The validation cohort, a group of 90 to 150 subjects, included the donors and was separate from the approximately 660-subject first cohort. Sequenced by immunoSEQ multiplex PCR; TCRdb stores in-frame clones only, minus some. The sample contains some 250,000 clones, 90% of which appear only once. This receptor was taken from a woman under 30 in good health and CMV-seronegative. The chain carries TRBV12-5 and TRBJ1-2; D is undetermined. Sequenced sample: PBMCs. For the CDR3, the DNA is TGTGCTAGTGGTTTGGACACCAAGTTAAGCTTC. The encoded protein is CASGLDTKLSF.